Shown below are 18 T cell receptor beta chains from a single sample sequenced in a study of identical twins. From the 5' RACE reads, TCRdb called clonotypes with MiXCR, one entry per CDR3 protein. Seen here are around 570,000 distinct CDR3 sequences, roughly 9.9% observed once, and the top ten hold around 3.2%. These data also formed part of another study, on yellow fever vaccine responses in identical twins.

The sequencing sample was made of PBMCs. These receptors were taken from a woman under 30 in good health.

This clonotype was counted only a few times. The rearrangement uses TRBV20-1 and TRBJ2-1, with a weak D call TRBD2 (6 bases). V lost 4 bases and J 3 bases, leaving 16 bases between the germline ends. The length of the CDR3 is 15 residues. Germline V gene sequence: CDR1 DFQATT, CDR2 SNEGSKA (reference sequence). The CDR3 DNA follows: TGCAGTGCTACAATGGGAGGCGGTTTCTACAATGAGCAGTTCTTC. Amino acids: CSATMGGGFYNEQFF.

This clonotype was counted ten times or more. The chain uses TRBV12-3 or TRBV12-4 and TRBJ1-5, with D perhaps matching TRBD1 (6 bases). V was clipped by 3 bases and J by 5 bases, with 8 bases between them. The CDR3 consists of 13 residues. The CDR3 is CASSLDSYQPQHF. In DNA form, the CDR3 reads TGTGCCAGCAGTTTGGACAGCTATCAGCCCCAGCATTTT.

The genes are TRBV7-3 and TRBJ2-3; D is unresolved. Trimming pared 3 bases from V and 2 bases from J, leaving 9 bases between. CDR1 is SGHTA and CDR2 is FQGTGA in the germline V gene. This CDR3 is 14 amino acids long. In DNA, the CDR3 is TGTGCCAGCAGCTTGATGGGTCACACAGATACGCAGTATTTT. Translation gives CASSLMGHTDTQYF.

The gene calls are TRBV28 and TRBJ2-7; no clear D. The CDR3 is made up of 13 amino acids. CDR1 is MDHEN, CDR2 SYDVKM, per germline. Trimming left V 6 bases short and J 4 bases short, with 13 bases between. DNA of the CDR3: TGTGCCAGCAGGCAACCCCCTGTTTACGAGCAGTACTTC. It codes for CASRQPPVYEQYF.

This chain joins TRBV14 and TRBJ2-1, with D possibly being TRBD1 or TRBD2 (5 bases each). V lost 5 bases to trimming and J lost 9 bases, with 20 bases between them. The CDR3 spans 15 residues. Germline assignment: CDR1 SGHDN and CDR2 FVKESK. The CDR3 here is CASSYRDATFGEQFF. The CDR3 nucleotides are TGTGCCAGCAGCTACCGGGACGCAACCTTCGGTGAGCAGTTCTTC.

In its sample, this clonotype was seen many times. The chain carries TRBV7-9 and TRBJ2-7, with D possibly being TRBD2 (6 bases). V was pared by 1 base and J by 6 bases, with 10 bases between. CDR3 size: 13 residues. Germline loops: CDR1 SEHNR, CDR2 FQNEAQ (reference sequence). The CDR3: CASSLGRDTEQYF. CDR3 coding DNA: TGTGCCAGCAGCTTAGGGAGGGATACCGAGCAGTACTTC.

The rearrangement links TRBV12-3 or TRBV12-4 to TRBJ2-7; D is undetermined. The V end was cut by 7 bases, the J end by 3 bases, with 10 bases between. CDR3 length: 12 amino acids. The CDR3 region is CASTLSDYEQYF. The CDR3, as DNA: TGTGCCAGCACCTTGTCGGACTACGAGCAGTACTTC.

The chain couples TRBV14 to TRBJ2-1; 10 bases map to TRBD2. With V trimmed by 3 bases and J by 5 bases, 10 bases remained unmatched. Germline CDR1 is SGHDN and CDR2 is FVKESK. The CDR3 spans 17 residues. The CDR3 DNA sequence: TGTGCCAGCAGCCAGTCTGGGACTAGCGCGTTTCACAATGAGCAGTTCTTC. This gives the protein CASSQSGTSAFHNEQFF.

This clonotype was counted between two and nine times. The chain employs TRBV29-1 and TRBJ1-2, with 7 bases fitting TRBD1. CDR1 is SQVTM, CDR2 ANQGSEA, per germline. CDR3 length: 14 residues. With V trimmed by 7 bases and J by 6 bases, 14 bases remained unmatched. CDR3 region: CSALHKTGWDGYTF. In DNA form, the CDR3 reads TGCAGCGCGTTACACAAGACAGGGTGGGATGGCTACACCTTC.

This clonotype appeared a few times. The chain combines TRBV3-1 with TRBJ2-7, with D possibly TRBD2 on 5 matching bases. Between the trimmed V and J ends, which lost 1 base and 5 bases, there was a span of 6 bases. From germline, CDR1 is LGHDT and CDR2 YNNKEL (reference sequence). The CDR3 totals 12 residues. The CDR3 nucleotides read TGTGCCAGCAGCCAAGCGGGGAACGAGCAGTACTTC. Protein product: CASSQAGNEQYF.

There are a few counts of this clonotype. The V call is TRBV6-1, the J call TRBJ1-1, with D perhaps TRBD1 (6 bases). Trimming took off 6 bases at V and 5 bases at J, with 19 bases between the two ends. The CDR3 covers 15 residues. Germline V gene sequence: CDR1 MNHNS, CDR2 SASEGT. CDR3 region: CASRELVGGRTEAFF. CDR3 in DNA: TGTGCCAGCAGGGAACTTGTTGGGGGGCGGACTGAAGCTTTCTTT.

This clonotype was picked up many times. This chain connects TRBV4-3 to TRBJ2-5; D is undetermined. The CDR3 runs 13 residues. V lost 0 bases to trimming and J lost 3 bases, with 5 bases between them. Germline V lookup: CDR1 LGHNA, CDR2 YSLEER. Here the CDR3 DNA reads TGCGCCAGCAGCCAAGAATCGAAAGAGACCCAGTACTTC. As protein: CASSQESKETQYF.

This clonotype was counted between two and nine times. This chain connects TRBV7-3 to TRBJ2-1; 12 bases map to TRBD2. The length of the CDR3 is 17 residues. The V gene end was trimmed by 4 bases and the J gene end by 4 bases; junction bases not matched to a gene: 8. The germline gives CDR1 SGHTA, CDR2 FQGTGA. DNA for the CDR3: TGTGCCAGCAGCTCCAGAGTGGGGACTAGCGGGTACAATGAGCAGTTCTTC. This translates into CASSSRVGTSGYNEQFF.

This clonotype has only a few counts. The rearrangement uses TRBV3-1 and TRBJ2-5, with D possibly TRBD2 on 6 matching bases. The CDR3 covers 14 residues. Trimming shortened V by 2 bases and J by 5 bases, and 12 bases separated the two germline ends. Looked up from germline, CDR1 is LGHDT and CDR2 is YNNKEL (reference sequence). CDR3: CASSQSRAGETQYF. CDR3 in DNA: TGTGCCAGCAGCCAATCTAGGGCGGGGGAGACCCAGTACTTC.

The rearrangement links TRBV4-1 to TRBJ2-1; unclear D gene. In germline, CDR1 is MGHRA, CDR2 YSYEKL. This CDR3 has 14 residues. Trimming cost V 1 base and J 6 bases, with 10 bases left between them. CDR3 sequence reads: CASSQARDANEQFF. The CDR3 nucleotides read TGCGCCAGCAGCCAAGCGCGTGATGCCAATGAGCAGTTCTTC.

A few counts support this clonotype. The V call is TRBV15, the J call TRBJ2-1, with TRBD2 matching 8 bases. The CDR3 length is 16 residues. Germline CDR1 and CDR2: LNHNV and YYDKDF (reference sequence). V dropped 2 bases and J dropped 8; count of bases not matched to a gene: 11. The CDR3 sequence: CATSRNPGLGYDEQFF. The CDR3 DNA sequence: TGTGCCACCAGCAGAAACCCGGGACTAGGATACGATGAGCAGTTCTTC.

This clonotype came up a few times. One end of the junction is discordant with germline, which a read error may explain. The chain is built from TRBV11-2 and TRBJ2-2; 7 nucleotides line up with TRBD1. There are 17 residues in the CDR3. CDR1 is SGHAT and CDR2 is FQNNGV in the germline V gene. The CDR3 DNA reads as TGTGCCAGCAGCCTAGAGGCCGAGACAGGGACCACCGGGGAGCTGTTTTTT. It specifies CASSLEAETGTTGELFF.

The CDR3 DNA follows: TGTGCCACCAGTGAAAGACAGGGAACAGATACGCAGTATTTT. It is translated as CATSERQGTDTQYF. The chain links TRBV24-1 to TRBJ2-3, with 7 nucleotides matching TRBD1. The CDR3 contains 14 residues. The V and J ends lost 4 bases and 3 bases, in that order; junction bases with no gene match: 3. CDR1 KGHDR and CDR2 SFDVKD come from the germline V gene.